This TCR beta chain originates from a study of shared clonotypes between healthy human individuals. At deep level, the assay was performed. The method was immunoSEQ multiplex PCR; TCRdb's version includes in-frame clones alone and lacks a portion of them. The profile covers about 1.1 million clones, with around three quarters appearing a single time and 0.89% taken by the ten largest. CDR1 and CDR2 from the germline V gene are SGHKS and YYEKEE (reference sequence). The ends were cut back, 4 bases at V and 2 bases at J, with 21 bases in the middle. There are 18 residues in the CDR3. Sequencing used memory CD4+ T cells from PBMCs. The subset: CD45RA-negative fraction. V gene TRBV5-5 combines with J gene TRBJ2-2; D remains unclear. The TCR sequence derives from a man between 18 and 35 years old in good health. Some clones in this sample may be carry-over from other donors' samples. The CDR3 loop is CASSPGQAVSINTGELFF. The CDR3 DNA is TGTGCCAGCAGCCCCGGGCAGGCGGTGAGCATCAACACCGGGGAGCTGTTTTTT.